This T cell receptor beta chain stems from a study of molecular identifiers for immune sequencing clone quantification. This clonotype has a count of ten or more. Its antigen is unidentified. Study-wide findings and caveats: Identical TCR molecules that share a barcode could lead to an underestimation of highly expanded clone sizes. Among effectors, clones above 20 RNA copies held over 98% of molecules; among naive cells, under 1%.

V lost 0 bases and J lost 1, with 23 bases in between. The CDR3 is made up of 20 amino acids. Per the germline V gene, CDR1 is SGHNT and CDR2 is YYREEE (reference sequence). Preparation of the bulk TCR libraries relied on previously described methods and listed TCR primers. TCRdb reprocessed the PCR reads with MiXCR, giving one entry per CDR3 protein. The data show hundreds of thousands of distinct CDR3 sequences, with around 20% seen just once and roughly 0.85% held by the top ten. Naive CD8 T cell sorting was performed on the CD8+CD4-CCR7+CD45RA+ phenotype. The J gene is TRBJ2-4, the V gene TRBV5-4; D perhaps matches TRBD1 (6 bases). The TCR was taken from a human donor in good health. Some libraries in this study had Jurkat cell RNA spiked in. The sequencing input was naive CD8+ T cells from blood, with Jurkat cell RNA spiked in. This sample's subset: FACS-sorted CD8+CD4-CCR7+CD45RA+ naive T cells. The chain's CDR3 is CASSLGIEGVGAGAKNIQYF. DNA for the CDR3: TGTGCCAGCAGCTTGGGTATTGAGGGGGTAGGGGCAGGCGCCAAAAACATTCAGTACTTC.